This TCR beta chain was documented in a study of shared clonotypes between healthy human individuals (dated by TCRdb to about 2020). For the study in its entirety: Three men and a couple of women, aged 18 to 49 years, made up the cohort. To increase sequencing depth and limit assay-specific biases, TCR repertoire library preparation and sequencing were carried out by different laboratories using diverse techniques. Blood TCR repertoires of about five healthy adults were deeply sequenced to estimate repertoire size and the extent of clonotype sharing between individuals. Per donor, leukapheresis produced somewhere between about 0.8 and 9 billion PBMCs. For each donor, CD4 naive and CD4 memory were each given three plates, CD8 naive was given two plates, and CD8 memory was given one plate. General conclusions and limits of the study: Only blood was sampled, and tissue TCR repertoires likely differ from those in blood. Clonotypes shared by all four sorted-subset donors showed higher generation probabilities than non-shared clonotypes. Because the study included only a small number of donors, the genetic and exposure-history diversity represented was limited. Naive subsets generally had larger estimated clonotype richness than memory subsets. Based on pairwise subsampling, the degree of clonotype sharing among donors was expected to be affected by sequencing depth. Even with the large sequencing depth, rarefaction of the sorted-subset datasets indicated that sequencing was incomplete. Across a few donors, 5% to 6% of naive CD4, approximately 4% of naive CD8, 2% to 2.5% of memory CD4, and approximately 0.42% of memory CD8 clonotypes were shared.

Using the deep immunoSEQ assay, TCR CDR3 regions were amplified from genomic DNA by multiplex PCR. Extracted genomic DNA from each cell subset was distributed evenly across all wells of several immunoSEQ 96-well plates, and each plate was treated as a replicate. For sorted subsets, each replicate PCR was loaded with roughly 190 ng genomic DNA, equivalent to 25,000 to 30,000 T cell genomes. Purified libraries were measured with a Qubit 3.0 fluorometer, size-checked on a Bioanalyzer 2100, and measured again with the KAPA Library Quantification kit. Every immunoSEQ 96-well plate was sequenced on a separate single-read 150-cycle Illumina NextSeq 550 flow cell. Per the source publication's procedure: Because the immunoSEQ output held only junctional sequences and lacked quality scores, the filtering could not match the filtering applied to full-length reads. To assign V/J genes and CDR3, sequences were annotated against IMGT germline references using PyIR, a Python wrapper for IgBLAST v1.9. Reads with weak V/J assignments (E-value above 1e-6), missing CDR3, stop codons, out-of-frame junctions, or ambiguous translated residues were removed. V3J clonotypes were defined by identical inferred V gene, J gene, and CDR3 amino acid sequence. To compute the percentage overlap between repertoires, the number of shared unique clonotypes was divided by the size of the smaller repertoire. Repertoire richness was assessed with RTK rarefaction, the Chao1 estimator, and Recon v2.1 estimates of unobserved clonotypes. Generation probabilities for all TCRbeta clonotypes obtained by the gDNA method from a handful of donors were computed using OLGA. Drawn from immuneACCESS, this table holds only the in-frame rearrangements with V and J called that TCRdb kept. Clones are partly lost; checked studies trace under half to an unresolved V gene and leave the rest unexplained. The V and J calls and clone size were taken over from that table, and D and trimming were inferred from the DNA. The sample has roughly 2,000,000 clones on record, approximately 92% of them singletons. Of the sample, around 1.7% falls within the top ten clones.

As to this clone: Its antigen remains unidentified. Base qualities were left out, and no much larger clone turns up one base away.

CD8 naive samples were obtained by positive selection for CCR7 among CD45RO-negative cells, yielding a CD45RA+CCR7+ population from which TemRA cells were excluded. The donors were healthy, HIV-negative adults who had no recently reported acute infections or vaccinations. Every donor was a Caucasian adult residing in Nashville, Tennessee, USA. Blood was obtained by leukapheresis, after which PBMCs were separated by Ficoll-Histopaque density gradient centrifugation and cryopreserved in liquid nitrogen vapor phase. Analytical flow cytometry was used to check the purity and quantity of every magnetically sorted T cell population. From each sorted fraction, genomic DNA was isolated and quantified by UV absorbance on a Nanodrop 2000c. CDR1 is given as MDHEN and CDR2 as SYDVKM, both from the germline V gene. The CDR3 holds 11 amino acids from the cysteine to the phenylalanine. The DNA shown is the 33-base CDR3, in frame from base 1. V is clipped by 6 bases and J by 7 bases, and the sequence between their germline boundaries is 8 bases long.

The source of this sequence is a man between 18 and 35 years old in good health. Some clones in this sample may be carry-over from other donors' samples. Sequenced: naive CD8+ T cells from PBMCs. The sample's cell subset or site label, decoded: CD45RA+CCR7+. The sequence is built from TRBV28 and TRBJ2-3, with the D gene uncertain. The CDR3 protein: CASRRSHTQYF. The nucleotide sequence is TGTGCCAGCAGGAGGTCTCATACGCAGTATTTT.